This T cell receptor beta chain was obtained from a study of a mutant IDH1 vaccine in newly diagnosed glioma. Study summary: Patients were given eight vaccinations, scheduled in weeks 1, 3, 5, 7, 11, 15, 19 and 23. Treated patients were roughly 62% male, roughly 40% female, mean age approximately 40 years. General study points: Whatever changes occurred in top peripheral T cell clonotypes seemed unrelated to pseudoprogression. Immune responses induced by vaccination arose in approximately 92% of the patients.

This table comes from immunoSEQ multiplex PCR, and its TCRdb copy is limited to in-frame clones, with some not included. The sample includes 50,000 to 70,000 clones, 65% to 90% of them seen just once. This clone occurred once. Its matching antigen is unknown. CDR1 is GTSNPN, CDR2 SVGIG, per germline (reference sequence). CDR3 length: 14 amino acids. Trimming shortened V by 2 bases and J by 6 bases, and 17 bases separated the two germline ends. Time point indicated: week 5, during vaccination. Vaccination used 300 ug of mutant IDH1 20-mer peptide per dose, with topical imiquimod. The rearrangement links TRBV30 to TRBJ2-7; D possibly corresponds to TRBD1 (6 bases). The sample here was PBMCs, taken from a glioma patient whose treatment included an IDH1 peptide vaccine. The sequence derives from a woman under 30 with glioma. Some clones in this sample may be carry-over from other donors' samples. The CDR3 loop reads CAWSIGTGRPEQYF. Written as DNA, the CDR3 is TGTGCCTGGAGTATAGGAACAGGGCGTCCCGAGCAGTACTTC.